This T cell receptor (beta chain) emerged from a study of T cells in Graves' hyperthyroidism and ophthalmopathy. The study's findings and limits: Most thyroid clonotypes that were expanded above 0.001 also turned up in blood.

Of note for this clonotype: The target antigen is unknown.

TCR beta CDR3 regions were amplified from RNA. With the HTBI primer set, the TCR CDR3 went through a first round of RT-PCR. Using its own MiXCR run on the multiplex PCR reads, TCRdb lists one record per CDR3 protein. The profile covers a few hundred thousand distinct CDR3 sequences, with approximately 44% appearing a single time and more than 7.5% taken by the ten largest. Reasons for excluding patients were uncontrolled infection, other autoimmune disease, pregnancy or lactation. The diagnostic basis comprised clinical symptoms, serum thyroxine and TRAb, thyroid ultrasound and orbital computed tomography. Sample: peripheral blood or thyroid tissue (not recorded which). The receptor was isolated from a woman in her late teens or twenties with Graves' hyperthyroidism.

The CDR3 nucleotides are TGTGCCAGCAGTGGGGACAGCCACAATGAGCAGTACTTC. It is translated as CASSGDSHNEQYF. The chain couples TRBV2 to TRBJ2-7; TRBD1 matches at 7 bases. This CDR3 is 13 amino acids long. CDR1 and CDR2 (germline): SNHLY, FYNNEI. After removal of 4 bases from V and 7 bases from J, the junction contained 7 bases not matched to a gene.